The 22 T cell receptor beta chains below all came from one sample that was sequenced in a study of beta chain features in type 1 diabetes. The study, taken as a whole, reports: Moderate yet significant TCRB CDR3 shortening was seen in Type 1 diabetes patients in all four CD4+ subsets.

As every portion of the isolated RNA was reverse transcribed, the sequencing read expressed TCRB transcripts. Clones were sequenced by immunoSEQ multiplex PCR, and TCRdb holds only the in-frame ones, with some missing. Seen here are more than 100,000 clones, 7.5% to 9.5% observed once, and the top ten hold 0.65% to 0.75%. These receptors have no known antigen. The sample comprised central memory CD4+ T cells from blood. The receptors stem from a man aged 25 to 45 with type 1 diabetes.

The chain joins TRBV4-1 to TRBJ1-4; D is possibly TRBD1 (5 bases). V was clipped by 4 bases and J by 7 bases, with 19 bases between them. CDR3 length: 16 amino acids. Germline-derived CDR1 and CDR2 are MGHRA and YSYEKL. This CDR3 is CASSPGWAAGGEKLFF. CDR3 DNA: TGCGCCAGCAGCCCAGGGTGGGCAGCCGGGGGTGAAAAACTGTTTTTT.

The V gene is TRBV6-5, the J gene TRBJ1-2, with TRBD1 matching 8 bases. Germline CDR1 is MNHEY and CDR2 is SVGAGI. V was clipped by 6 bases and J by 3 bases; unmatched bases: 9. The CDR3 is 15 amino acids. CDR3 nucleotide sequence: TGTGCCAGCAGACCCCGGGACAGGCTAGACTATGGCTACACCTTC. Encoded protein: CASRPRDRLDYGYTF.

The chain recombines TRBV6-5 with TRBJ1-2; D is uncertain. Looked up from germline, CDR1 is MNHEY and CDR2 is SVGAGI. The CDR3 has 15 amino acids. The V gene lost 6 bases and the J gene lost 4 bases, with 18 bases spanning the gap. Here the CDR3 reads CASSQTSLSSYGYTF. In DNA, the CDR3 is TGTGCCAGCAGCCAAACCTCACTGAGTTCCTATGGCTACACCTTC.

This clone was seen a handful of times. The V gene is TRBV9, the J gene TRBJ2-3, with no clear D. Trimming took off 3 bases at V and 5 bases at J, with 7 bases between the two ends. The CDR3 has 12 amino acids. Germline lookup yields CDR1 SGDLS and CDR2 YYNGEE. In DNA, the CDR3 is TGTGCCAGCAGCGCCCCCCTAGATACGCAGTATTTT. This encodes CASSAPLDTQYF.

The rearrangement links TRBV5-4 to TRBJ2-4; the D gene is possibly TRBD1 (8 bases). The germline CDR1 and CDR2 sequences are SGHNT and YYREEE (reference sequence). Trimming took off 4 bases at V and 8 bases at J, with 16 bases between the two ends. The length of the CDR3 is 14 residues. The CDR3 bases are TGTGCCAGCAGCACGGACAGGGAGGGGGACATTCAGTACTTC. This sequence encodes CASSTDREGDIQYF.

By sample share, this clone is medium-sized. Other nucleotide sequences in the sample specify the same CDR3. DNA for the CDR3: TGTGCCAGCAGCTTAGCTCTAGCGGGAACCTACAATGAGCAGTTCTTC. It codes for CASSLALAGTYNEQFF. The chain links TRBV7-9 to TRBJ2-1; TRBD2 aligns across 9 bases. V trimming: 0 bases; J trimming: 2 bases; junction bases outside the gene matches: 2. The length of the CDR3 is 16 residues. Germline values: CDR1 SEHNR, CDR2 FQNEAQ (reference sequence). The whole variable domain, filled in from reference TRBV7-9 and TRBJ2-1, reads DTGVSQNPRHKITKRGQNVTFRCDPISEHNRLYWYRQTLGQGPEFLTYFQNEAQLEKSRLLSDRFSAERPKGSFSTLEIQRTEQGDSAMYLCASSLALAGTYNEQFFGPGTRLTVL.

This clone was counted a few times. The chain couples TRBV28 to TRBJ2-3; D may be TRBD1 (6 bases). Between the trimmed V and J ends, which lost 6 bases and 5 bases, there was a span of 9 bases. The CDR3 is made up of 12 amino acids. Germline CDR1 reads MDHEN; CDR2 reads SYDVKM. In DNA, the CDR3 is TGTGCCAGCAGACAGGGAGTAGATACGCAGTATTTT. It translates to CASRQGVDTQYF.

Ten or more counts support this clone. This chain joins TRBV18 and TRBJ2-7; 9 positions agree with TRBD1. CDR1 and CDR2 (germline): KGHSH, LQKENI. The CDR3 is 16 residues long. Germline trimming cut 6 bases from V and 1 base from J; bases unmatched to any gene: 10. The CDR3 loop reads CASSPYPGTGSYEQYF. CDR3 nucleotide sequence: TGTGCCAGCTCCCCATACCCCGGGACAGGGTCCTACGAGCAGTACTTC.

This clone was detected a few times. The V gene is TRBV11-2, the J gene TRBJ2-5; D gene ambiguous. From germline, CDR1 is SGHAT and CDR2 FQNNGV. The CDR3 length is 11 residues. V lost 5 bases and J lost 2, with 3 bases in between. The chain's CDR3 is CASSAQETQYF. CDR3 in DNA: TGTGCCAGCAGCGCGCAAGAGACCCAGTACTTC. Filled out from reference TRBV11-2 and TRBJ2-5, the complete variable domain reads EAGVAQSPRYKIIEKRQSVAFWCNPISGHATLYWYQQILGQGPKLLIQFQNNGVVDDSQLPKDRFSAERLKGVDSTLKIQPAKLEDSAVYLCASSAQETQYFGPGTRLLVL.

The CDR3, as DNA: TGCGCCAGCAGCTTGGTTGACAGTAGCACAGATACGCAGTATTTT. It codes for CASSLVDSSTDTQYF. The chain couples TRBV5-1 to TRBJ2-3; TRBD1 is a possible D gene (5 bases). This CDR3 spans 15 amino acids. V lost 0 bases and J lost 0, with 8 bases in between. Germline CDR1 reads SGHRS; CDR2 reads YFSETQ.

V gene TRBV11-3 combines with J gene TRBJ2-6, with 7 positions matching TRBD1. The V segment lost 4 bases and the J segment 8 bases; nucleotides outside the gene matches: 5. There are 14 residues in the CDR3. Germline-derived CDR1 and CDR2 are SGHNT and YENEEA. The CDR3 DNA follows: TGTGCCAGCAGCTCCCGACAGGGCTCCAACGTCCTGACTTTC. Residues: CASSSRQGSNVLTF.

V usage is TRBV7-2 and J usage is TRBJ2-1, with D possibly being TRBD2 (5 bases). Trimming removed 4 bases at V and 14 bases at J, with 12 bases between. The CDR3 contains 11 residues. CDR1 and CDR2 from the germline V gene are SGHTA and FQGNSA. The CDR3 sequence: CASSSEARKFF. The CDR3 nucleotides read TGTGCCAGCAGCTCGGAGGCGAGAAAGTTCTTC.

The chain is built from TRBV28 and TRBJ2-7, with 8 positions matching TRBD1. J was trimmed by 4 bases and V by 6 bases; bases with no gene match: 5. This CDR3 contains 13 residues. Germline V gene data show CDR1 as MDHEN and CDR2 as SYDVKM. CDR3 loop: CASRRTGSYEQYF. The CDR3 bases are TGTGCCAGCAGGAGGACAGGGTCGTACGAGCAGTACTTC.

This clone was counted only a few times. The DNA for the CDR3 is TGTGCCAGCAGTTACGGGGCAAATTCACCCCTCCACTTT. It specifies CASSYGANSPLHF. This chain joins TRBV6-6 and TRBJ1-6; tentatively, D is TRBD1 (5 bases). CDR1 MNHNY and CDR2 SVGAGI come from the germline V gene (reference sequence). V dropped 2 bases and J dropped 7 bases, with 6 bases sitting between them. The CDR3 has 13 residues.

This clone has more than one count but fewer than ten. The chain links TRBV19 to TRBJ2-5, with D perhaps TRBD2 (7 bases). In germline, CDR1 is LNHDA, CDR2 SQIVND (reference sequence). V lost 8 bases to trimming and J lost 10 bases, with 17 bases between them. The CDR3 is made up of 12 amino acids. The CDR3 nucleotides read TGTGCCAGTTCGCCGGGGGGCCACGGCCAGTACTTC. Translating it yields CASSPGGHGQYF. The complete variable domain, with remaining parts taken from reference TRBV19 and TRBJ2-5, reads DGGITQSPKYLFRKEGQNVTLSCEQNLNHDAMYWYRQDPGQGLRLIYYSQIVNDFQKGDIAEGYSVSREKKESFPLTVTSAQKNPTAFYLCASSPGGHGQYFGPGTRLLVL.

The gene calls are TRBV21-1 and TRBJ1-1. TRBV21-1 is marked as a pseudogene. The CDR3 is 15 residues long. CDR3 nucleotide sequence: TGTGCCAGCAGCTCATCCGGGATTCTCCCATCGGCAGCTTTCTTT. It encodes CASSSSGILPSAAFF.

The chain recombines TRBV28 with TRBJ2-1, with D possibly TRBD2 on 8 matching bases. CDR1 and CDR2 (germline): MDHEN, SYDVKM. CDR3 length: 15 amino acids. V gave up 6 bases and J gave up 8 bases, with 20 bases separating them. In DNA form, the CDR3 reads TGTGCCAGCAGAGCAGGGGGACTAGTATCCGATGAGCAGTTCTTC. It encodes CASRAGGLVSDEQFF.

This clone was observed a handful of times. The chain joins TRBV5-4 to TRBJ2-7; TRBD2 might be the D (5 bases). The CDR3 is made up of 12 amino acids. V was pared by 5 bases and J by 7 bases, with 13 bases between. From germline, CDR1 is SGHNT and CDR2 YYREEE (reference sequence). CDR3 in DNA: TGTGCCAGCAGTCCGGCCCCGGGGGAGCAGTACTTC. Translated, it gives CASSPAPGEQYF.

The rearrangement uses TRBV9 and TRBJ2-3; 13 bases match TRBD2. Trimming cost V 2 bases and J 3 bases; bases outside gene matches: 3. The CDR3 runs 16 residues. CDR1 SGDLS and CDR2 YYNGEE come from the germline V gene. The CDR3 DNA sequence: TGTGCCAGCAGCGTTGGACTAGCGGGGGTTACAGATACGCAGTATTTT. It yields the protein CASSVGLAGVTDTQYF.

The rearrangement uses TRBV2 and TRBJ2-5; 11 nucleotides agree with TRBD2. V dropped 4 bases and J dropped 5; count of bases not matched to a gene: 6. The germline CDR1 and CDR2 sequences are SNHLY and FYNNEI. The CDR3 spans 15 residues. CDR3 nucleotide sequence: TGTGCCAGCAGTGCGGGACTAGCGGATAGCGAGACCCAGTACTTC. Amino acids: CASSAGLADSETQYF.

The chain employs TRBV2 and TRBJ2-7; 8 positions match TRBD1. The CDR3 runs to 12 residues. V shed 5 bases, J shed 5 bases, and the junction held 2 bases outside the gene matches. Germline V gene lookup returns CDR1 SNHLY and CDR2 FYNNEI. DNA for the CDR3: TGTGCCAGCAGTAGGACAGGGAACGAGCAGTACTTC. It yields the protein CASSRTGNEQYF.

This chain links TRBV5-1 with TRBJ1-2; 8 nucleotides align to TRBD1. V trimming: 4 bases; J trimming: 8 bases; junction bases outside the gene matches: 19. The CDR3 totals 17 residues. Germline V gives CDR1 SGHRS, CDR2 YFSETQ. The CDR3 sequence is CASSPEPDRAGSSGYTF. CDR3 DNA: TGCGCCAGCAGCCCGGAACCGGACAGGGCCGGCTCGTCGGGCTACACCTTC.